Listed below are T cell receptor beta chains from one sample, sequenced in a study of post-analysis software for immune sequencing data. TCRdb reprocessed the PCR reads with MiXCR, giving one entry per CDR3 protein. The sample has almost 700,000 distinct CDR3 sequences; more than 50% are singletons. Sample: blood. Receptors were obtained from a girl between 2 and 10 years old with multiple sclerosis. Both conserved end residues are part of each CDR3. Fields, in order: V gene, J gene, CDR3 protein.

V gene: TRBV6-1; J gene: TRBJ1-5; CDR3 protein: CASSEMRSYSNQPQHF
V gene: TRBV9; J gene: TRBJ2-1; CDR3 protein: CASSVASSGGGYNEQFF
V gene: TRBV7-2; J gene: TRBJ2-7; CDR3 protein: CASSLDPGGAYEQYF
V gene: TRBV15; J gene: TRBJ2-5; CDR3 protein: CATSRGRGTNSQETQYF
V gene: TRBV5-1; J gene: NA; CDR3 protein: CASSPGQGTNIQYF
V gene: TRBV10-2; J gene: TRBJ1-6; CDR3 protein: CATFPLLANSPLHF
V gene: TRBV20-1; J gene: TRBJ1-1; CDR3 protein: CSATKDREDTEAFF
V gene: TRBV20-1; J gene: TRBJ2-1; CDR3 protein: CSAIALAGGTYNEQFF
V gene: TRBV12-3/TRBV12-4; J gene: TRBJ2-2; CDR3 protein: CASSAGAGPTGELFF
V gene: TRBV29-1; J gene: TRBJ1-1; CDR3 protein: CSVPGTGNTEAFF
V gene: TRBV3-1; J gene: TRBJ2-7; CDR3 protein: CASIAEGGAYYEQYF
V gene: TRBV7-9; J gene: TRBJ2-1; CDR3 protein: CASSPQGTNEQFF
V gene: TRBV6-5; J gene: TRBJ2-3; CDR3 protein: CASSRSPSTDTQYF
V gene: TRBV29-1; J gene: TRBJ2-7; CDR3 protein: CSVEDQGMTYEQYF
V gene: TRBV6-5; J gene: TRBJ1-2; CDR3 protein: CASSYSAGATGYTF
V gene: TRBV6-2/TRBV6-3; J gene: TRBJ2-7; CDR3 protein: CASSRPSYEQYF
V gene: TRBV10-2; J gene: TRBJ2-7; CDR3 protein: CASSYNPRYEQYF
V gene: TRBV7-8; J gene: TRBJ2-3; CDR3 protein: CASSSDVDTQYF
V gene: TRBV5-1; J gene: TRBJ2-3; CDR3 protein: CASSLVPSGSSDTQYF
V gene: TRBV6-6; J gene: TRBJ1-2; CDR3 protein: CASSYSIGHGYTF
V gene: TRBV4-3; J gene: TRBJ2-5; CDR3 protein: CASSQSGLGAGAQYF
V gene: TRBV5-5; J gene: TRBJ1-1; CDR3 protein: CASSRQGKIGLQGWSTEAFF
V gene: TRBV7-2; J gene: TRBJ1-2; CDR3 protein: CASSLTGAGGYTF
V gene: TRBV2; J gene: TRBJ2-3; CDR3 protein: CARTRESVLPTDTQYF
V gene: TRBV11-3; J gene: TRBJ2-1; CDR3 protein: CASSSVTGRNEQFF
V gene: TRBV6-6; J gene: TRBJ2-7; CDR3 protein: CASHDPGTGRDEQYF
V gene: TRBV20-1; J gene: TRBJ2-5; CDR3 protein: CSARSGSPETQYF
V gene: TRBV6-5; J gene: TRBJ2-5; CDR3 protein: CASSYSTAPEETQYF
V gene: TRBV7-2; J gene: TRBJ2-3; CDR3 protein: CASSLGPVSDTQYF
V gene: TRBV6-2/TRBV6-3; J gene: TRBJ2-3; CDR3 protein: CASSYPGPSDTQYF
V gene: TRBV6-5; J gene: TRBJ2-3; CDR3 protein: CASSPQGGNTQYF
V gene: TRBV15; J gene: TRBJ2-5; CDR3 protein: CATSLWVQETQYF